This entry lists 14 T cell receptor beta chains sequenced from one sample in a study of blood T cell repertoires in COVID-19. Clones were sequenced by immunoSEQ multiplex PCR, and TCRdb holds only the in-frame ones, with some missing. The sample carries roughly 400,000 clones, about 90% recorded once. The material sequenced was PBMCs or T cells enriched from blood (not recorded which). The source is a woman in her 30s who had recovered from COVID-19.

DNA of the CDR3: TGTGCCAGCAGCACCCGAGACAGGGCGGAAACTGAAGCTTTCTTT. It specifies CASSTRDRAETEAFF. V usage is TRBV11-1 and J usage is TRBJ1-1; 7 bases line up with TRBD1. There are 15 residues in the CDR3. From germline, CDR1 is SGHAT and CDR2 FQDESV (reference sequence). After removal of 5 bases from V and 5 bases from J, the junction contained 11 bases not matched to a gene.

The V call is TRBV7-3, the J call TRBJ2-2; D may be TRBD1 (6 bases). The germline gives CDR1 SGHTA, CDR2 FQGTGA. Trimming took 1 base from V and 6 from J, leaving 6 bases between them. This CDR3 has 13 amino acids. CDR3 nucleotides: TGTGCCAGCAGCTTAAGGGGGCCCGGGGAGCTGTTTTTT. It encodes CASSLRGPGELFF.

V gene TRBV7-6 combines with J gene TRBJ1-3; no clear D gene. Trimming took 1 base from V and 8 from J, leaving 15 bases between them. The CDR3 has 15 residues. Germline V gene lookup returns CDR1 SGHVS and CDR2 FNYEAQ. The DNA for the CDR3 is TGTGCCAGCAGCTTAGGGTCGACACAAACGGACACCATATATTTT. Protein: CASSLGSTQTDTIYF.

The genes are TRBV4-1 and TRBJ1-2; D is unresolved. CDR1 is MGHRA, CDR2 YSYEKL, per germline. The CDR3 consists of 13 residues. V was trimmed by 4 bases and J by 1 base, leaving 7 bases between them. CDR3 loop: CASSPGGNYGYTF. DNA of the CDR3: TGCGCCAGCAGCCCTGGAGGTAACTATGGCTACACCTTC.

The genes are TRBV9 and TRBJ1-1; possible D gene TRBD1, 5 bases. Trimming took off 1 base at V and 7 bases at J, with 14 bases between the two ends. Germline lookup yields CDR1 SGDLS and CDR2 YYNGEE. The CDR3 contains 14 residues. The CDR3 DNA is TGTGCCAGCAGCGTAACGGGGGAAAGGAGTGAAGCTTTCTTT. Translation: CASSVTGERSEAFF. The full variable domain, completed using reference TRBV9 and TRBJ1-1, is DSGVTQTPKHLITATGQRVTLRCSPRSGDLSVYWYQQSLDQGLQFLIQYYNGEERAKGNILERFSAQQFPDLHSELNLSSLELGDSALYFCASSVTGERSEAFFGQGTRLTVV.

The chain recombines TRBV7-3 with TRBJ2-7, with 8 positions matching TRBD2. V trimming: 6 bases; J trimming: 6 bases; junction bases outside the gene matches: 13. The CDR3 is 15 amino acids. CDR1 and CDR2 from the germline V gene are SGHTA and FQGTGA. CDR3 DNA: TGTGCCAGCAGGAGCACCACCGGGACTAGAGGCGAGCAGTACTTC. Protein product: CASRSTTGTRGEQYF. Full variable domain (missing parts from reference TRBV7-3 and TRBJ2-7): GAGVSQTPSNKVTEKGKYVELRCDPISGHTALYWYRQSLGQGPEFLIYFQGTGAADDSGLPNDRFFAVRPEGSVSTLKIQRTERGDSAVYLCASRSTTGTRGEQYFGPGTRLTVT.

The J gene is TRBJ1-4, the V gene TRBV12-5; 7 nucleotides line up with TRBD1. Per the germline V gene, CDR1 is LGHNT and CDR2 is FRNRAP. CDR3 length equals 11 residues. Germline trimming cut 6 bases from V and 15 bases from J; bases unmatched to any gene: 7. This chain's CDR3 is CASGNRGIMFF. The CDR3 DNA is TGTGCTAGTGGCAACAGGGGAATAATGTTTTTT.

This rearrangement joins TRBV6-5 to TRBJ2-1; D uncertain. Between the trimmed V and J ends, which lost 6 bases and 6 bases, there was a span of 9 bases. The CDR3 spans 12 residues. Germline CDR1 MNHEY, CDR2 SVGAGI. The CDR3 nucleotides are TGTGCCAGCAGGTCTGACACCAATGAGCAGTTCTTC. Residues: CASRSDTNEQFF.

The CDR3 nucleotides read TGTGCCAGCAGCCAAGATTTTCACACAGGGAGACAGCCCCAGCATTTT. Its translation: CASSQDFHTGRQPQHF. The gene calls are TRBV3-1 (or the pseudogene TRBV3-2) and TRBJ1-5; tentative D call: TRBD1 (6 bases). The CDR3 is 16 residues long. The germline V and J ends were trimmed by 0 bases and 7 bases, with 16 bases remaining between them. Germline V lookup: CDR1 LGHDT, CDR2 YNNKEL (reference sequence).

The chain has TRBV10-3 and TRBJ2-1; 7 bases line up with TRBD2. The CDR3 sequence is 19 residues long. Per germline, CDR1 ENHRY and CDR2 SYGVKD. Trimming took 6 bases from V and 0 from J; bases not matched to a gene: 17. The CDR3 is CAISENEDGLESSYNEQFF. In nucleotides, the CDR3 is TGTGCCATCAGCGAGAATGAGGACGGACTAGAGAGCTCCTACAATGAGCAGTTCTTC.

This clone was recorded only once. The chain links TRBV9 to TRBJ2-7; D uncertain. The V and J ends lost 4 bases and 4 bases respectively, with 15 bases between them. Germline values: CDR1 SGDLS, CDR2 YYNGEE. The CDR3 sequence is 14 residues long. The CDR3 nucleotides are TGTGCCAGCAGCCAAGGCGTCGACACGTACGAGCAGTACTTC. Its translation is CASSQGVDTYEQYF. Filled out from reference TRBV9 and TRBJ2-7, the complete variable domain reads DSGVTQTPKHLITATGQRVTLRCSPRSGDLSVYWYQQSLDQGLQFLIQYYNGEERAKGNILERFSAQQFPDLHSELNLSSLELGDSALYFCASSQGVDTYEQYFGPGTRLTVT.

This clone was recorded only once. The J gene is TRBJ2-2, the V gene TRBV15; 7 bases match TRBD2. The CDR3 totals 15 residues. Trimming cost V 3 bases and J 3 bases; bases outside gene matches: 4. The germline CDR1 and CDR2 sequences are LNHNV and YYDKDF (reference sequence). The CDR3 DNA is TGTGCCACCAGCAGGGAGGGGAGGGACACCGGGGAGCTGTTTTTT. Protein product: CATSREGRDTGELFF. The variable domain in full, completed from reference TRBV15 and TRBJ2-2, reads DAMVIQNPRYQVTQFGKPVTLSCSQTLNHNVMYWYQQKSSQAPKLLFHYYDKDFNNEADTPDNFQSRRPNTSFCFLDIRSPGLGDTAMYLCATSREGRDTGELFFGEGSRLTVL.

This clone was seen only once. V is TRBV6-4 and J is TRBJ2-7; 7 bases are shared with TRBD1. J gave up 3 bases and V 10 bases, and 12 bases lay outside the gene matches. The CDR3 loop spans 14 amino acids. Looked up from germline, CDR1 is MRHNA and CDR2 is SNTAGT. The DNA of the CDR3 is TGTGCCAAAACGAACGTCCGACAGGGCTACGAGCAGTACTTC. Amino acids: CAKTNVRQGYEQYF.

The chain couples TRBV29-1 to TRBJ2-7; 7 nucleotides agree with TRBD2. V trimming: 5 bases; J trimming: 4 bases; junction bases outside the gene matches: 8. This CDR3 comprises 13 residues. The V gene's germline CDR1 is SQVTM and CDR2 ANQGSEA. CDR3 protein: CSVSAGVRYEQYF. In DNA form, the CDR3 reads TGCAGCGTTTCTGCGGGAGTAAGGTACGAGCAGTACTTC.